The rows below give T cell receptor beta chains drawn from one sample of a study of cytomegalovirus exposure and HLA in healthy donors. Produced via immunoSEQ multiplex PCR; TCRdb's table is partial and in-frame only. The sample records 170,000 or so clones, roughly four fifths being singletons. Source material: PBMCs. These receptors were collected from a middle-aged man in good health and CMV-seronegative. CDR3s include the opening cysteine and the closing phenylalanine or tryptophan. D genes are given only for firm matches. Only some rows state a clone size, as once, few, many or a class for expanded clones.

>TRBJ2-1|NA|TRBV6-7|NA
CAALRGPGCGNEQFF
TGTGCCGCTCTAAGGGGTCCTGGATGCGGCAATGAGCAGTTCTTC
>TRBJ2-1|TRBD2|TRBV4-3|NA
CASSQVKTSGVAYNEQFF
TGCGCCAGCAGCCAAGTAAAGACTAGCGGGGTGGCCTACAATGAGCAGTTCTTC
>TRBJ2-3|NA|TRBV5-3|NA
CARSPFTRGDTQYF
TGTGCCAGAAGCCCTTTTACGCGGGGAGATACGCAGTATTTT
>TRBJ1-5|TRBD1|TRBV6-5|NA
CASRTGGVSNQPQHF
TGTGCCAGCAGGACAGGGGGCGTTAGCAATCAGCCCCAGCATTTT
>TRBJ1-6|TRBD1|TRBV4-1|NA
CASSQENRGFSPLHF
TGCGCCAGCAGCCAAGAAAACAGGGGGTTTTCACCCCTCCACTTT
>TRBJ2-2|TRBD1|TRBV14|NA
CASSQTGFGTGELFF
TGTGCCAGCAGCCAGACAGGGTTTGGAACCGGGGAGCTGTTTTTT
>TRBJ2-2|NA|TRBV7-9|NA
CASSFSLAPGELFF
TGTGCCAGCAGCTTTAGCCTAGCCCCCGGGGAGCTGTTTTTT
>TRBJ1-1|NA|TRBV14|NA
CASSPGHLFTEAFF
TGTGCCAGCAGTCCGGGACATCTTTTCACTGAAGCTTTCTTT
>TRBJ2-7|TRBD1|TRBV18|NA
CASSPVQGAHEQYF
TGTGCCAGCTCACCAGTACAGGGGGCCCACGAGCAGTACTTC
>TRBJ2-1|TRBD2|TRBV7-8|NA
CASSLELAGGNEQFF
TGTGCCAGCAGCTTAGAACTAGCGGGTGGGAATGAGCAGTTCTTC
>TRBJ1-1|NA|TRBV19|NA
CASSHDRLNTEAFF
TGTGCCAGTAGTCACGACAGGCTGAACACTGAAGCTTTCTTT
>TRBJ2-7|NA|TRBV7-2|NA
CASSRGYGSSYEQYF
TGTGCCAGCAGCCGGGGGTACGGGAGCTCCTACGAGCAGTACTTC
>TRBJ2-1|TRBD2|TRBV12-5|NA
CASGLVQRGDPLFF
TGTGCTAGTGGTTTGGTACAACGGGGGGACCCACTGTTCTTC
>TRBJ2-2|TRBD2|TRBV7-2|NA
CASSLALLAGGGTGELFF
TGTGCCAGCAGCTTAGCGCTCCTAGCGGGAGGGGGCACCGGGGAGCTGTTTTTT
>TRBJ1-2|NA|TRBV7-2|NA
CASTQSRFVSMGYTF
TGTGCCAGCACCCAATCCCGGTTTGTCTCTATGGGCTACACCTTC
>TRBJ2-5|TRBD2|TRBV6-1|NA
CASRSKLAGGETQYF
TGTGCCAGCAGGAGTAAACTAGCGGGAGGGGAGACCCAGTACTTC
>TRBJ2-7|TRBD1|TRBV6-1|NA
CASGRQGSYEQYF
TGTGCCAGCGGACGACAGGGTTCCTACGAGCAGTACTTC
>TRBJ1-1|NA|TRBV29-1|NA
CSSLGWGDSTEAFF
TGCAGCTCCTTAGGTTGGGGGGATAGCACTGAAGCTTTCTTT
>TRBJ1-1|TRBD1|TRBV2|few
CASRDRQGANTEAFF
TGTGCCAGCAGGGACCGACAGGGCGCCAACACTGAAGCTTTCTTT
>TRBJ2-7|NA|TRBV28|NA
CASSEQVYGSYEQYF
TGTGCCAGCAGCGAACAGGTTTATGGCTCCTACGAGCAGTACTTC
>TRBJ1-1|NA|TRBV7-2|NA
CASSYKVGIGAFF
TGTGCCAGCAGCTATAAGGTCGGGATTGGAGCTTTCTTT
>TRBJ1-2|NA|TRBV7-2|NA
CASSSTGSYGYTF
TGTGCCAGCAGCTCCACAGGGTCCTATGGCTACACCTTC
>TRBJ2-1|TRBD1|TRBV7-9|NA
CASSPSGTGDFSEQFF
TGTGCCAGCAGCCCCTCCGGGACAGGGGACTTCAGTGAGCAGTTCTTC
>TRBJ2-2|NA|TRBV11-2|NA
CASSPSGTGELFF
TGTGCCAGCAGCCCGTCGGGCACCGGGGAGCTGTTTTTT
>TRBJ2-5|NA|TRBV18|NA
CASSLRDSEETQYF
TGTGCCAGCTCACTACGGGACTCAGAAGAGACCCAGTACTTC
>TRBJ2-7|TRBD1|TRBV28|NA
CASHDRGWNEQYF
TGTGCCAGCCACGACAGGGGTTGGAACGAGCAGTACTTC
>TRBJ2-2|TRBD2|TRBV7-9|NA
CASRRTSGASNTGELFF
TGTGCCAGCAGACGGACTAGCGGGGCTTCGAACACCGGGGAGCTGTTTTTT
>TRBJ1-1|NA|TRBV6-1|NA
CASSVTGEVTEAFF
TGTGCCAGCAGTGTTACTGGGGAGGTTACTGAAGCTTTCTTT
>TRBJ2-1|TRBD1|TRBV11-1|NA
CASRGDRGPNEQFF
TGTGCCAGCAGAGGGGACAGGGGACCCAATGAGCAGTTCTTC
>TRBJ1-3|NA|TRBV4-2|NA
CASSQIGGLGGNTIYF
TGTGCCAGCAGCCAAATCGGGGGACTGGGTGGAAACACCATATATTTT
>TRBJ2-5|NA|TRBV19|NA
CASSNRVSETQYF
TGTGCCAGTAGTAACAGGGTGTCAGAGACCCAGTACTTC
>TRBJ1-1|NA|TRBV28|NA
CASSTGMVNTEAFF
TGTGCCAGCAGCACCGGGATGGTAAACACTGAAGCTTTCTTT
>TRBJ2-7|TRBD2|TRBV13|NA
CASSFVSGASYEQYF
TGTGCCAGCAGCTTCGTAAGCGGGGCCTCCTACGAGCAGTACTTC
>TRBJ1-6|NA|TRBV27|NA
CASSLGYYNSPLHF
TGTGCCAGCAGCCTGGGCTACTATAATTCACCCCTCCACTTT
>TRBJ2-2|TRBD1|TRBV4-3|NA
CASSQGQGSMNTGELFF
TGCGCCAGCAGCCAGGGACAGGGGTCAATGAACACCGGGGAGCTGTTTTTT
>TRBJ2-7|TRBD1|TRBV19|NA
CASSRDRAYEQYF
TGTGCCAGTAGCCGGGACAGAGCCTACGAGCAGTACTTC
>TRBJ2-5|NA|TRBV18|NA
CASSPLERWETQYF
TGTGCCAGCTCACCCCTCGAGCGTTGGGAGACCCAGTACTTC
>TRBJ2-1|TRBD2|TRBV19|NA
CASSMILGTSGHNEQFF
TGTGCCAGTAGTATGATTTTAGGGACTAGCGGGCACAATGAGCAGTTCTTC
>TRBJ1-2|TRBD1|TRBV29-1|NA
CSVELRGGSWTNYGYTF
TGCAGCGTTGAATTAAGAGGGGGCTCTTGGACTAACTATGGCTACACCTTC
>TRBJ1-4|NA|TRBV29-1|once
CSVVKSTNEKLFF
TGCAGCGTTGTCAAATCAACTAATGAAAAACTGTTTTTT